A selection of T cell receptor beta chains follows, all from one sample in a study of blood T cell repertoires in COVID-19. Some clones are missing from TCRdb's copy, which holds only in-frame ones; the method was immunoSEQ multiplex PCR. The data contain approximately 200,000 clones, more than 70% of them seen just once; the ten biggest clones take up around 4%. The sequenced material came from peripheral blood. The receptors come from a woman in her 30s with acute or convalescent COVID-19. Each CDR3 is given with its conserved first and last residue. A D gene is named only where the DNA matches it firmly. Clone size is shown for a subset of rows, as once, few, many or a class of expanded clone.

size	V	D	J	CDR3	DNA
once	TRBV2	TRBD2	TRBJ2-1	CASSARDYINEQFF	TGTGCCAGCAGTGCCCGGGACTACATCAATGAGCAGTTCTTC
.	TRBV20-1	.	TRBJ2-5	CSANPEETQYF	TGCAGTGCTAATCCGGAAGAGACCCAGTACTTC
.	TRBV11-2	.	TRBJ1-6	CASSFSGINSPLHF	TGTGCCAGCAGCTTCTCAGGGATTAATTCACCCCTCCACTTT
.	TRBV9	.	TRBJ2-3	CASSSSGPHRDTQYF	TGTGCCAGCAGCTCATCAGGGCCCCACAGAGATACGCAGTATTTT
.	TRBV6-5	.	TRBJ1-2	CASSYGSGDLGGYTF	TGTGCCAGCAGTTACGGGTCAGGGGATTTGGGTGGCTACACCTTC
.	TRBV27	TRBD1	TRBJ2-7	CASSQPGQGLYEQYF	TGTGCCAGCAGTCAGCCGGGACAGGGCTTATACGAGCAGTACTTC
.	TRBV28	.	TRBJ1-2	CASSAPEGWNF	TGTGCCAGCAGTGCCCCCGAGGGTTGGAACTTC
.	TRBV10-3	.	TRBJ1-1	CAIGGGGTMNTEAFF	TGTGCCATCGGTGGCGGGGGCACAATGAACACTGAAGCTTTCTTT
once	TRBV5-1	TRBD1	TRBJ2-1	CASSETGGGYNEQFF	TGCGCCAGCAGCGAAACAGGGGGCGGGTACAATGAGCAGTTCTTC
.	TRBV19	TRBD1	TRBJ1-3	CASTIHGQGKNTIYF	TGTGCCAGTACCATTCACGGACAGGGCAAGAACACCATATATTTT
once	TRBV6-5	TRBD1	TRBJ1-1	CASSYWRTGREAFF	TGTGCCAGCAGTTACTGGAGGACAGGGAGGGAAGCTTTCTTT
once	TRBV2	TRBD1	TRBJ1-4	CASSEEGQGRATNEKLFF	TGTGCCAGCAGTGAAGAAGGACAGGGGCGGGCAACTAATGAAAAACTGTTTTTT
.	TRBV30	.	TRBJ2-2	CAWKSSSSGELFF	TGTGCCTGGAAATCCAGTTCGTCTGGGGAGCTGTTTTTT
.	TRBV24-1	.	TRBJ2-1	CATTHGNEQFF	TGTGCCACCACACATGGCAATGAGCAGTTCTTC
.	TRBV2	.	TRBJ2-3	CASKASTDTQYF	TGTGCCAGCAAAGCTTCCACAGATACGCAGTATTTT
.	TRBV18	.	TRBJ1-1	CASSQQANTEAFF	TGTGCCAGCTCCCAACAGGCGAACACTGAAGCTTTCTTT
.	TRBV5-1	TRBD2	TRBJ2-4	CANSGTSDIQYF	TGCGCCAACTCCGGGACTAGCGACATTCAGTACTTC
.	TRBV23-1	.	TRBJ1-4	CASSQSRQAPFATNEKLFF	TGCGCCAGCAGTCAATCGCGACAGGCTCCTTTTGCAACTAATGAAAAACTGTTTTTT
.	TRBV12-3/TRBV12-4	.	TRBJ2-3	CASSSIDTQYF	TGTGCCAGCAGTTCCATAGATACGCAGTATTTT
.	TRBV2	.	TRBJ2-3	CARGRDRTSTDTQYF	TGTGCCAGGGGGAGGGACAGGACAAGCACAGATACGCAGTATTTT
.	TRBV20-1	.	TRBJ2-3	CSASSPSVSTDTQYF	TGCAGTGCTAGTTCTCCTAGCGTCAGCACAGATACGCAGTATTTT
few	TRBV2	TRBD1	TRBJ1-4	CASSGGQGRKLFF	TGTGCCAGCAGTGGAGGACAGGGCCGAAAACTGTTTTTT